This TCR beta chain was recovered during a study of early T cells in non-severe SARS-CoV-2 infection. Across the whole study: Unpaired chains resulted from sequencing bulk RNA of unsorted whole blood. Study-level points and caveats: In VDJdb matching, anti-spike CD8 responses were favored while private and CD4 specificities went missing.

CDR1 MNHEY and CDR2 SVGEGT come from the germline V gene. The CDR3 sequence is 14 residues long. The V segment lost 7 bases and the J segment 3 bases; nucleotides outside the gene matches: 9. Unique molecular identifiers were added to individual cDNA molecules. Each CDR3 protein is one row after TCRdb ran MiXCR on the 5' RACE reads. The sample lists over 50,000 distinct CDR3 sequences, about 7.7% occurring once. This clonotype has only a few counts. Its target is not known. The specimen was whole blood, collected at baseline. The TCR originated in an adult who was a healthcare worker with PCR-confirmed SARS-CoV-2 infection or an uninfected control (not recorded which). This chain links TRBV6-2 or TRBV6-3 with TRBJ2-7; 7 bases align to TRBD1. The CDR3, as DNA: TGTGCCAGCACTCCCGACAGGGTTATCTACGAGCAGTACTTC. Translating it yields CASTPDRVIYEQYF.